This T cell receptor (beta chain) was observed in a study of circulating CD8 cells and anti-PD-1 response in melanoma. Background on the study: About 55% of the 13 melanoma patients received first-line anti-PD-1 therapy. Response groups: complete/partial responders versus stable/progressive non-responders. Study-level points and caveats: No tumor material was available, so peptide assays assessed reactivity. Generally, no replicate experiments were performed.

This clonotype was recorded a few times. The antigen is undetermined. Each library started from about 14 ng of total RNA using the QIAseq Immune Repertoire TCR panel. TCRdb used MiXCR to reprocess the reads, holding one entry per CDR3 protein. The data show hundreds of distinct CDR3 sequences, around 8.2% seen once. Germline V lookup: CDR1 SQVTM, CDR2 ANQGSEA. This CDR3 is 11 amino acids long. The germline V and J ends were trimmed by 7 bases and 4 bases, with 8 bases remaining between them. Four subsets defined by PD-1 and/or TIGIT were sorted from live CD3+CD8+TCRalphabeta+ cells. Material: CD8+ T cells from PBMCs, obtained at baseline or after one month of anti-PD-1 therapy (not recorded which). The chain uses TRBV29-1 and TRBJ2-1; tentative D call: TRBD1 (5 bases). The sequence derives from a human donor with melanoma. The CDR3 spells CSAYRYNEQFF. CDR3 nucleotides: TGCAGCGCCTACAGGTACAATGAGCAGTTCTTC.